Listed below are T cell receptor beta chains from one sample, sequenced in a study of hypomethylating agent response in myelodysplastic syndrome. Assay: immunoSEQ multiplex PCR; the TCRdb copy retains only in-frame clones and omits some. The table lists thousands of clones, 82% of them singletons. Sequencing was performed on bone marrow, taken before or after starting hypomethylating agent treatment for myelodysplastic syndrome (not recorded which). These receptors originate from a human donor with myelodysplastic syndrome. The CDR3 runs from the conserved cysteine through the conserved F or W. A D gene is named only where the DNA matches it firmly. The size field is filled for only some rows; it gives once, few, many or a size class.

CDR3 protein: CASSTGRGQGLNTGELFF
CDR3 DNA: TGTGCCAGTAGTACGGGCCGCGGTCAGGGATTGAACACCGGGGAGCTGTTTTTT
clone size: once
V gene: TRBV19
D gene: -
J gene: TRBJ2-2

CDR3 protein: CASSPGTGSNEKLFF
CDR3 DNA: TGTGCCAGCAGCCCTGGGACAGGGTCTAATGAAAAACTGTTTTTT
clone size: -
V gene: TRBV5-8
D gene: TRBD1
J gene: TRBJ1-4

CDR3 protein: CASSFTGVNSYEQYF
CDR3 DNA: TGTGCCAGCAGCTTTACGGGGGTTAACTCCTACGAGCAGTACTTC
clone size: -
V gene: TRBV7-2
D gene: -
J gene: TRBJ2-7

CDR3 protein: CASSQDPGLRELFF
CDR3 DNA: TGCGCCAGCAGCCAAGATCCCGGTCTCAGGGAGCTGTTTTTT
clone size: few
V gene: TRBV4-1
D gene: -
J gene: TRBJ2-2

CDR3 protein: CASSSDGNTEAFF
CDR3 DNA: TGTGCCAGCAGCTCGGACGGGAACACTGAAGCTTTCTTT
clone size: -
V gene: TRBV7-9
D gene: -
J gene: TRBJ1-1

CDR3 protein: CASSALAVSTDTQYF
CDR3 DNA: TGTGCCAGCAGCGCCTTAGCGGTGAGCACAGATACGCAGTATTTT
clone size: -
V gene: TRBV9
D gene: -
J gene: TRBJ2-3

CDR3 protein: CASSLVDPNSPLHF
CDR3 DNA: TGCGCCAGCAGCTTGGTGGACCCCAATTCACCCCTCCACTTT
clone size: once
V gene: TRBV5-1
D gene: -
J gene: TRBJ1-6

CDR3 protein: CASTIRPPYEQYF
CDR3 DNA: TGTGCCAGCACTATTCGCCCCCCCTACGAGCAGTACTTC
clone size: -
V gene: TRBV7-9
D gene: -
J gene: TRBJ2-7

CDR3 protein: CASSLGSGRGGNTIYF
CDR3 DNA: TGCGCCAGCAGCTTGGGGTCAGGAAGAGGAGGAAACACCATATATTTT
clone size: -
V gene: TRBV5-1
D gene: -
J gene: TRBJ1-3

CDR3 protein: CASSWGGTEETQYF
CDR3 DNA: TGTGCCAGCAGCTGGGGGGGGACTGAAGAGACCCAGTACTTC
clone size: -
V gene: TRBV7-2
D gene: TRBD2
J gene: TRBJ2-5

CDR3 protein: CASSFAVRGSGNTQYF
CDR3 DNA: TGCGCCAGCAGCTTCGCTGTGCGGGGGTCTGGGAATACGCAGTATTTT
clone size: -
V gene: TRBV5-1
D gene: TRBD2
J gene: TRBJ2-3

CDR3 protein: CASSPDRETQYF
CDR3 DNA: TGTGCCAGCTCACCTGACAGGGAGACCCAGTACTTC
clone size: -
V gene: TRBV18
D gene: -
J gene: TRBJ2-5

CDR3 protein: CASSLAATADTQYF
CDR3 DNA: TGCGCCAGCAGCTTGGCGGCTACCGCAGATACGCAGTATTTT
clone size: -
V gene: TRBV5-1
D gene: -
J gene: TRBJ2-3